This T cell receptor (beta chain) was recorded in a study of blood T cell repertoires in COVID-19. The data were produced by immunoSEQ multiplex PCR, yet TCRdb's version contains in-frame clones alone and is incomplete. The data show some 200,000 clones, 70% to 85% seen once. CDR3 length equals 19 residues. The germline gives CDR1 SGHVS, CDR2 FQNEAQ. V was clipped by 5 bases and J by 5 bases; unmatched bases: 14. The J gene is TRBJ2-2, the V gene TRBV7-8; the match to TRBD2 covers 13 bases. The sequence was collected from a woman between 35 and 50 years old with acute COVID-19. The sequenced material came from PBMCs or T cells enriched from blood (not recorded which). The CDR3 DNA reads as TGTGCCAGCAGCCCTTCAAATAGACTAGCGGGGGGCCCAACCGGGGAGCTGTTTTTT. Translating gives CASSPSNRLAGGPTGELFF.